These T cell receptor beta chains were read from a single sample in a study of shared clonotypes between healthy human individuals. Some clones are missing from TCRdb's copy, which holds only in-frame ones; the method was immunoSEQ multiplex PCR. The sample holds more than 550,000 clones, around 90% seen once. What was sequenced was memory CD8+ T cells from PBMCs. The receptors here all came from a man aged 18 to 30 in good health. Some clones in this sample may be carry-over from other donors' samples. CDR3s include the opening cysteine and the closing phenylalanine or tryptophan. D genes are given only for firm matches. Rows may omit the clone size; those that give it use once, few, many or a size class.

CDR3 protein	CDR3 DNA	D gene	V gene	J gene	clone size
CASSLVHGEGWTEAFF	TGTGCCAGCAGTTTAGTACACGGGGAGGGATGGACTGAAGCTTTCTTT	NA	TRBV28	TRBJ1-1	once
CAILSPRGETQYF	TGTGCCATCCTTAGTCCTAGGGGAGAGACCCAGTACTTC	NA	TRBV2	TRBJ2-5	NA
CASSQDFRGPGNTIYF	TGCGCCAGCAGCCAAGATTTTAGAGGGCCAGGAAACACCATATATTTT	NA	TRBV4-3	TRBJ1-3	NA
CASSPGQLGYEQYF	TGTGCCAGCAGCCCAGGACAGTTAGGGTACGAGCAGTACTTC	NA	TRBV7-8	TRBJ2-7	NA
CASSSRPDDNEQFF	TGTGCCAGCAGCTCCCGCCCGGACGACAATGAGCAGTTCTTC	NA	TRBV7-8	TRBJ2-1	NA
CAISDRRTGPLREQYF	TGTGCCATCAGTGACCGCCGGACAGGGCCTCTTAGAGAGCAGTACTTC	TRBD1	TRBV10-3	TRBJ2-7	once
CASSESNVEQYF	TGCGCCAGCAGTGAGTCGAACGTCGAGCAGTACTTC	NA	TRBV10-1	TRBJ2-7	NA
CASSQPKNTGELFF	TGTGCCAGCAGTCAGCCTAAGAACACCGGGGAGCTGTTTTTT	NA	TRBV6-6	TRBJ2-2	NA
CASSEWGGSGADTQYF	TGTGCCAGCAGTGAATGGGGCGGGAGTGGTGCAGATACGCAGTATTTT	TRBD2	TRBV6-1	TRBJ2-3	NA
CASRQGRQETQYF	TGTGCCAGCAGGCAGGGGCGGCAAGAGACCCAGTACTTC	NA	TRBV7-6	TRBJ2-5	NA
CASSPLAGGRNEQFF	TGTGCCAGCAGCCCTCTAGCGGGAGGTCGGAATGAGCAGTTCTTC	TRBD2	TRBV7-2	TRBJ2-1	NA
CASTNRVPTYGYTF	TGTGCCAGCACGAACAGGGTCCCGACCTATGGCTACACCTTC	NA	TRBV5-8	TRBJ1-2	once
CASSQDNLVVRLQYNEQFF	TGCGCCAGCAGCCAAGATAATTTGGTCGTGCGGCTACAGTACAATGAGCAGTTCTTC	NA	TRBV4-1	TRBJ2-1	NA
CASSPLSGAASSYNEQFF	TGTGCCAGCAGCCCCCTCAGTGGAGCGGCGAGCTCCTACAATGAGCAGTTCTTC	NA	TRBV11-2	TRBJ2-1	NA
CAIKSAGPGWDTQYF	TGTGCCATAAAATCGGCGGGACCGGGTTGGGATACGCAGTATTTT	NA	TRBV10-3	TRBJ2-3	NA
CASSPLMNTEAFF	TGTGCCAGCAGTCCGCTCATGAACACTGAAGCTTTCTTT	NA	TRBV28	TRBJ1-1	NA
CASSLRGSTDTQYF	TGTGCCAGCAGCTTACGAGGAAGCACAGATACGCAGTATTTT	NA	TRBV7-9	TRBJ2-3	NA
CASSLGQGWTGELFF	TGTGCCAGCAGCTTGGGGCAGGGGTGGACCGGGGAGCTGTTTTTT	NA	TRBV5-5	TRBJ2-2	NA
CASRADTGELFF	TGTGCCAGCAGGGCCGACACCGGGGAGCTGTTTTTT	NA	TRBV27	TRBJ2-2	NA
CASRLGNYGYTF	TGTGCCAGCAGGCTGGGGAACTATGGCTACACCTTC	NA	TRBV28	TRBJ1-2	NA
CASSLLAESYNEQFF	TGTGCCAGCAGCCTTCTAGCGGAATCCTACAATGAGCAGTTCTTC	TRBD2	TRBV7-2	TRBJ2-1	NA
CATSTGVTGNTIYF	TGTGCCACGTCGACAGGGGTGACTGGAAACACCATATATTTT	TRBD1	TRBV10-3	TRBJ1-3	NA
CASSLDPSGRAYF	TGTGCCAGCAGCTTAGATCCTAGCGGGAGGGCTTACTTC	TRBD2	TRBV11-2	TRBJ2-7	NA
CASSQGAGGFIGQYF	TGCGCCAGCAGCCAAGGAGCGGGAGGGTTTATTGGGCAGTACTTC	TRBD2	TRBV4-1	TRBJ2-7	NA
CASSFLRLAGDETQYF	TGTGCCAGCAGTTTCTTGAGACTAGCGGGAGATGAGACCCAGTACTTC	TRBD2	TRBV2	TRBJ2-5	NA
CASSHKFVVIGNTEAFF	TGTGCCAGCAGCCATAAGTTCGTGGTCATCGGGAACACTGAAGCTTTCTTT	NA	TRBV4-2	TRBJ1-1	NA
CASSQDRTGGPGELFF	TGTGCCAGCAGCCAAGATCGAACGGGAGGGCCCGGGGAGCTGTTTTTT	TRBD2	TRBV4-2	TRBJ2-2	once
CASSFFVDTEAFF	TGTGCCAGCAGTTTTTTTGTAGACACTGAAGCTTTCTTT	NA	TRBV11-2	TRBJ1-1	NA
CASSWAAAAYEQYF	TGTGCCAGCAGCTGGGCCGCCGCGGCGTACGAGCAGTACTTC	NA	TRBV11-2	TRBJ2-7	NA
CASSQSYRRSGANVLTF	TGTGCCAGCAGCCAATCCTACAGGCGCTCTGGGGCCAACGTCCTGACTTTC	NA	TRBV16	TRBJ2-6	NA
CASSPSGTSYNEQFF	TGTGCCAGCAGCCCTAGCGGGACCTCCTACAATGAGCAGTTCTTC	TRBD2	TRBV7-3	TRBJ2-1	NA
CASSSPGVEQYF	TGTGCCAGCAGCTCCCCGGGGGTCGAGCAGTACTTC	NA	TRBV11-2	TRBJ2-7	NA